These 10 T cell receptor beta chains originate from one sample sequenced in a study of glioma-infiltrating T cells after dendritic cell vaccination. Using immunoSEQ multiplex PCR, the repertoire was profiled, and TCRdb retains in-frame clones only, with some absent. Of about 92,000 clones in the sample, 85% to 90% are singletons; the top ten hold 15% to 19%. The sequences come from blood, collected before dendritic cell vaccination. These receptors were collected from a human donor with glioblastoma.

For the CDR3, the DNA is TGTGCCAGCAGCTTAGGGACAGGGGGCCTCAATAACTATGGCTACACCTTC. Amino acid sequence: CASSLGTGGLNNYGYTF. The chain has TRBV11-2 and TRBJ1-2, with 11 bases lining up with TRBD1. The germline CDR1 and CDR2 sequences are SGHAT and FQNNGV. V was clipped by 1 base and J by 1 base; unmatched bases: 5. The CDR3 is 17 amino acids.

The sample holds one count of this clone. V is TRBV4-1 and J is TRBJ1-4, with D unresolved. There are 16 residues in the CDR3. The germline V gene has CDR1 MGHRA and CDR2 YSYEKL. The V gene lost 0 bases and the J gene lost 0 bases, with 8 bases spanning the gap. The CDR3: CASSQESGATNEKLFF. CDR3 in DNA: TGCGCCAGCAGCCAAGAATCCGGTGCAACTAATGAAAAACTGTTTTTT.

With regard to this clone: Other DNA sequences from this sample encode an identical CDR3 as well. The chain carries TRBV5-4 and TRBJ2-7, with 9 bases identical to TRBD1. CDR3 length equals 14 residues. Germline CDR1 is SGHNT and CDR2 is YYREEE (reference sequence). V shed 1 base, J shed 2 bases, and the junction held 1 base outside the gene matches. In DNA form, the CDR3 reads TGTGCCAGCAGCTTGAACAGGGGGCCCTACGAGCAGTACTTC. This translates into CASSLNRGPYEQYF.

V and J are TRBV4-1 and TRBJ1-2, with a possible D match to TRBD1 (5 bases). CDR1 is MGHRA and CDR2 is YSYEKL in the germline V gene. Trimming shortened V by 1 base and J by 1 base, and 10 bases separated the two germline ends. This CDR3 region has 15 residues. The CDR3 region is CASSQGQGFNYGYTF. The CDR3 DNA reads TGCGCCAGCAGCCAAGGGCAGGGCTTTAACTATGGCTACACCTTC.

J is TRBJ2-5 and V is TRBV10-3; D possibly corresponds to TRBD1 (5 bases). Between the trimmed V and J ends, which lost 1 base and 4 bases, there was a span of 13 bases. Germline V gives CDR1 ENHRY, CDR2 SYGVKD. The CDR3 totals 15 residues. This chain's CDR3 is CAISEFQGGGETQYF. CDR3 DNA: TGTGCCATCAGTGAGTTTCAGGGTGGTGGAGAGACCCAGTACTTC.

The rearrangement links TRBV7-2 to TRBJ2-2; maybe TRBD2 (5 bases). The V gene's germline CDR1 is SGHTA and CDR2 FQGNSA. Trimming stripped 3 bases from V and 7 bases from J, with 9 bases between. The CDR3 is 13 residues long. DNA of the CDR3: TGTGCCAGCAGCTTCCTCGGGAACGGGGAGCTGTTTTTT. Protein product: CASSFLGNGELFF.

This rearrangement joins TRBV4-1 to TRBJ1-1; D gene unclear. This CDR3 region has 12 residues. V dropped 3 bases and J dropped 1 base, with 3 bases sitting between them. CDR1 and CDR2 from the germline V gene are MGHRA and YSYEKL. As DNA, the CDR3 is TGCGCCAGCAGCCACCAGAACACTGAAGCTTTCTTT. Residues: CASSHQNTEAFF.

This chain uses TRBV5-1 with TRBJ2-1; 7 bases agree with TRBD1. This CDR3 region has 15 residues. Germline lookup yields CDR1 SGHRS and CDR2 YFSETQ. The trim removed 4 bases at V and 4 bases at J, leaving 8 bases unmatched. CDR3 region: CASSSTGEGYNEQFF. The CDR3 DNA reads TGCGCCAGCAGCAGTACAGGGGAAGGATACAATGAGCAGTTCTTC. The complete variable domain, with remaining parts taken from reference TRBV5-1 and TRBJ2-1, reads KAGVTQTPRYLIKTRGQQVTLSCSPISGHRSVSWYQQTPGQGLQFLFEYFSETQRNKGNFPGRFSGRQFSNSRSEMNVSTLELGDSALYLCASSSTGEGYNEQFFGPGTRLTVL.

The genes are TRBV28 and TRBJ2-7; TRBD2 is a possible D gene (6 bases). Germline V CDR1 and CDR2: MDHEN, SYDVKM. Deletions cut 4 bases from V and 0 bases from J, with 13 bases between. The CDR3 has 15 residues. CDR3 in DNA: TGTGCCAGCAGTTCGGTGGCTAGCGTCTCCTACGAGCAGTACTTC. Protein product: CASSSVASVSYEQYF.

Note on this clone: Compared with germline, one end of the junction differs, possibly owing to a read error. This specimen includes other DNA sequences encoding the same CDR3. This chain joins TRBV7-9 and TRBJ1-6; TRBD1 agrees at 7 bases. CDR3 length: 14 residues. Germline CDR1 is SEHNR and CDR2 is FQNEAQ (reference sequence). Written as DNA, the CDR3 is TGTGCCAGCAGCCGACAGGGAGATAATTCCCCCCTCCACTTT. It is translated as CASSRQGDNSPLHF. Complete variable domain (other parts from reference TRBV7-9 and TRBJ1-6): DTGVSQNPRHKITKRGQNVTFRCDPISEHNRLYWYRQTLGQGPEFLTYFQNEAQLEKSRLLSDRFSAERPKGSFSTLEIQRTEQGDSAMYLCASSRQGDNSPLHFGNGTRLTVT.